Listed below are T cell receptor beta chains from one sample, sequenced in a study of Ad26.COV2.S vaccination and SARS-CoV-2 variants. The method was immunoSEQ multiplex PCR; TCRdb's version includes in-frame clones alone and lacks a portion of them. This table has around 350,000 clones, around 84% appearing once. The sample was peripheral blood, taken in a trial of Ad26.COV2.S vaccine versus placebo. These receptors were collected from a person between 18 and 59 years old who received the Ad26.COV2.S COVID-19 vaccine or a placebo. Each CDR3 is given with its conserved first and last residue. The order of the fields is clone size, V gene, D gene, J gene, CDR3 protein, CDR3 DNA. A D gene is named only where the DNA matches it firmly. Only some rows state a clone size, as once, few, many or a class for expanded clones.

NA	TRBV14	TRBD2	TRBJ2-5	CASSPGLAGQETQYF	TGTGCCAGCAGCCCAGGACTAGCGGGGCAAGAGACCCAGTACTTC
NA	TRBV3-1/TRBV3-2	NA	TRBJ2-7	CASSQDASYEQYF	TGTGCCAGCAGCCAAGATGCGTCCTACGAGCAGTACTTC
NA	TRBV7-9	NA	TRBJ2-7	CASSPQGSGEQYF	TGTGCCAGCAGCCCCCAGGGCTCCGGCGAGCAGTACTTC
NA	TRBV5-4	TRBD1	TRBJ2-2	CASSAQTGGAGELFF	TGTGCCAGCAGCGCCCAGACAGGGGGGGCCGGGGAGCTGTTTTTT
once	TRBV19	TRBD2	TRBJ2-1	CASSPGVAGEVPYNEQFF	TGTGCCAGTTCCCCGGGGGTAGCGGGAGAAGTCCCCTACAATGAGCAGTTCTTC
NA	TRBV7-6	NA	TRBJ1-6	CASSLAERVGSPLHF	TGTGCCAGCAGCTTAGCGGAGAGGGTAGGTTCACCCCTCCACTTT
NA	TRBV5-1	NA	TRBJ2-5	CASSLGTKEETQYF	TGCGCCAGCAGCTTGGGTACGAAAGAAGAGACCCAGTACTTC
few	TRBV29-1	NA	TRBJ1-2	CSVVPGAAIGGYTF	TGCAGCGTTGTACCCGGGGCGGCGATCGGTGGCTACACCTTC
NA	TRBV7-2	NA	TRBJ1-4	CASSLVGSTNEKLFF	TGTGCCAGCAGCTTAGTAGGCTCGACTAATGAAAAACTGTTTTTT
NA	TRBV12-3/TRBV12-4	NA	TRBJ2-7	CASSFWNSYEQYF	TGTGCCAGCAGTTTCTGGAACTCCTACGAGCAGTACTTC
NA	TRBV30	NA	TRBJ2-6	CAWDRRISGQKKRTGANVLTF	TGTGCCTGGGACCGCAGGATTTCAGGACAGAAAAAAAGAACTGGGGCCAACGTCCTGACTTTC
NA	TRBV27	NA	TRBJ1-1	CASSSLALGGSAEAFF	TGTGCCAGCAGTTCCCTCGCCCTGGGGGGCAGCGCTGAAGCTTTCTTT
NA	TRBV10-1	NA	TRBJ2-1	CASSGFKGGSYNEQFF	TGCGCCAGCAGTGGATTCAAAGGGGGCTCCTACAATGAGCAGTTCTTC
once	TRBV7-8	NA	TRBJ1-2	CASSLETGIYGYTF	TGTGCCAGCAGCTTAGAGACAGGAATCTATGGCTACACCTTC
NA	TRBV13	TRBD2	TRBJ2-2	CASKTSGGNTGELFF	TGTGCCAGCAAGACTAGCGGGGGGAACACCGGGGAGCTGTTTTTT
once	TRBV11-3	NA	TRBJ1-1	CASSFLKSDGANTEAFF	TGTGCCAGCAGCTTCCTTAAGAGTGACGGAGCGAACACTGAAGCTTTCTTT
few	TRBV5-4	TRBD2	TRBJ2-7	CASSLELAGDEQYF	TGTGCCAGCAGCTTGGAACTAGCGGGGGACGAGCAGTACTTC
NA	TRBV18	NA	TRBJ2-4	CASSPPGSMGIQYF	TGTGCCAGCTCACCACCGGGGAGTATGGGCATTCAGTACTTC
NA	TRBV10-3	TRBD1	TRBJ1-1	CAITTGDTEAFF	TGTGCCATCACCACAGGGGACACTGAAGCTTTCTTT
NA	TRBV15	NA	TRBJ2-2	CATSSLAKTNTGELFF	TGTGCCACCAGCTCGTTGGCAAAAACGAACACCGGGGAGCTGTTTTTT
NA	TRBV3-1/TRBV3-2	NA	TRBJ1-2	CASSQDRAGAGYTF	TGTGCCAGCAGCCAAGACAGGGCAGGCGCTGGCTACACCTTC
NA	TRBV11-2	TRBD2	TRBJ2-1	CASSSSGGNEQFF	TGTGCCAGCAGCTCTAGCGGGGGGAATGAGCAGTTCTTC
NA	TRBV11-2	NA	TRBJ2-5	CASSLGPTQYF	TGTGCCAGCAGCTTAGGGCCGACCCAGTACTTC
NA	TRBV19	TRBD2	TRBJ2-5	CATRTSQETQYF	TGTGCCACCCGGACTAGCCAAGAGACCCAGTACTTC
once	TRBV28	NA	TRBJ2-2	CASSFTRATGELFF	TGTGCCAGCAGTTTTACCAGGGCCACCGGGGAGCTGTTTTTT
NA	TRBV10-2	TRBD1	TRBJ1-1	CASSGQGRNTEAFF	TGCGCCAGCAGTGGACAGGGACGGAACACTGAAGCTTTCTTT
NA	TRBV7-2	NA	TRBJ2-3	CASSLDWGAGEDTQYF	TGTGCCAGCAGCTTAGATTGGGGGGCCGGGGAAGATACGCAGTATTTT
NA	TRBV7-9	TRBD1	TRBJ1-2	CASSLRGRTGLDGYTF	TGTGCCAGCAGCTTAAGGGGTCGGACAGGATTAGATGGCTACACCTTC
NA	TRBV7-2	NA	TRBJ2-1	CASSLRGPYNEQFF	TGTGCCTCCAGCTTACGGGGACCCTACAATGAGCAGTTCTTC
NA	TRBV29-1	NA	TRBJ2-2	CSVERRINTGELFF	TGCAGCGTTGAAAGGCGGATTAACACCGGGGAGCTGTTTTTT
once	TRBV9	NA	TRBJ1-1	CASSAPGSSMNTEAFF	TGTGCCAGCAGCGCCCCGGGAAGCTCCATGAACACTGAAGCTTTCTTT
NA	TRBV3-1/TRBV3-2	NA	TRBJ2-7	CASSQAGSYEQYF	TGTGCCAGCAGCCAAGCAGGGAGTTACGAGCAGTACTTC
NA	TRBV24-1	NA	TRBJ2-1	CATSQIGDEQFF	TGTGCCACCAGCCAGATAGGGGACGAGCAGTTCTTC
NA	TRBV19	NA	TRBJ1-2	CASSSDSPRVYGYTF	TGTGCCAGTAGTTCAGACAGCCCCAGAGTCTATGGCTACACCTTC
NA	TRBV9	NA	TRBJ2-1	CASSVESGLDNEQFF	TGTGCCAGCAGCGTGGAATCTGGTCTAGACAATGAGCAGTTCTTC
NA	TRBV27	TRBD1	TRBJ2-1	CASGGTGSSYNEQFF	TGTGCCAGCGGGGGGACAGGGAGCTCCTACAATGAGCAGTTCTTC
NA	TRBV2	NA	TRBJ2-7	CASSELAGSEQYF	TGTGCCAGCAGTGAATTGGCAGGGTCCGAGCAGTACTTC
NA	TRBV7-9	TRBD1	TRBJ1-2	CASSLEQGAKGYTF	TGTGCCAGCAGCTTAGAACAGGGGGCAAAGGGCTACACCTTC
NA	TRBV9	NA	TRBJ2-2	CASSDSGGLNTGELFF	TGTGCCAGCAGCGATAGCGGAGGGTTGAACACCGGGGAGCTGTTTTTT
NA	TRBV6-6	NA	TRBJ2-7	CASSYLQGSYEQYF	TGTGCCAGCAGTTACCTACAGGGTAGTTACGAGCAGTACTTC
NA	TRBV19	TRBD2	TRBJ2-2	CASTPLAGDRNTGELFF	TGTGCCAGTACCCCACTAGCGGGAGATCGAAACACCGGGGAGCTGTTTTTT
NA	TRBV2	NA	TRBJ1-2	CASSPGTGTLGYTF	TGTGCCAGCAGTCCCGGGACGGGGACCCTTGGCTACACCTTC
medium-sized	TRBV6-2/TRBV6-3	NA	TRBJ2-3	CASSYASFSTDTQYF	TGTGCCAGCAGTTACGCCAGTTTTAGCACAGATACGCAGTATTTT
once	TRBV11-2	NA	TRBJ1-1	CASSLTGNTEAFF	TGTGCCAGCAGCTTGACGGGGAACACTGAAGCTTTCTTT
NA	TRBV27	NA	TRBJ2-6	CASSRRQAGANVLTF	TGTGCCAGCAGCCGAAGACAGGCTGGGGCCAACGTCCTGACTTTC
NA	TRBV2	TRBD1	TRBJ2-7	CASRKGQASYEQYF	TGTGCCAGCCGAAAGGGACAGGCCTCCTACGAGCAGTACTTC
once	TRBV2	NA	TRBJ1-5	CASSGAGLDNQPQHF	TGTGCCAGCAGTGGAGCAGGGTTGGACAATCAGCCCCAGCATTTT
NA	TRBV11-2	NA	TRBJ2-5	CASSPPIGRETQYF	TGTGCCAGCAGCCCCCCTATAGGTCGAGAGACCCAGTACTTC
NA	TRBV20-1	TRBD1	TRBJ1-1	CSGQGDTEAFF	TGCAGTGGGCAGGGGGACACTGAAGCTTTCTTT
NA	TRBV19	NA	TRBJ2-4	CASSISRASKNIQYF	TGTGCCAGTAGTATATCTCGGGCATCCAAAAACATTCAGTACTTC
NA	TRBV6-2/TRBV6-3	TRBD2	TRBJ2-1	CASSDSSGIGSYNEQFF	TGTGCCAGCAGTGATTCAAGCGGGATAGGGTCCTACAATGAGCAGTTCTTC
NA	TRBV24-1	TRBD1	TRBJ2-5	CATSDLRDRGGQETQYF	TGTGCCACCAGTGATTTGCGGGACAGGGGTGGGCAAGAGACCCAGTACTTC
once	TRBV6-8	TRBD2	TRBJ2-7	CASHKAGGTYEQYF	TGTGCCAGCCATAAAGCGGGAGGAACCTACGAGCAGTACTTC
NA	TRBV27	TRBD1	TRBJ2-2	CASRQGWAGELFF	TGTGCCAGCAGACAGGGGTGGGCCGGGGAGCTGTTTTTT
NA	TRBV3-1/TRBV3-2	TRBD1	TRBJ1-2	CASSRGQGYGYTF	TGTGCCAGCAGCCGTGGACAGGGCTATGGCTACACCTTC